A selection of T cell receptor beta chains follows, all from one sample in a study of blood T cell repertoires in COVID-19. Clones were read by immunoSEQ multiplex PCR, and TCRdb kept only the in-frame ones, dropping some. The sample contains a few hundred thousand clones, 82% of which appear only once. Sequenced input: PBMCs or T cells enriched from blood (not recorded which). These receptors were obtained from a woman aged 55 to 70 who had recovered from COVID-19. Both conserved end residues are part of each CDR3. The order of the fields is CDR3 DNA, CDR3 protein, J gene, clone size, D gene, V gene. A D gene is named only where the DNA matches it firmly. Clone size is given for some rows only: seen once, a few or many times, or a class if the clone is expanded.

TGTGCCAGCAGCTTGGGGACTGGGCGCCAGACCCAGTACTTC	CASSLGTGRQTQYF	TRBJ2-5	.	.	TRBV5-8
TGCGCCAGCAGCATAGGGACTAGTATATCCGAGACCCAGTACTTC	CASSIGTSISETQYF	TRBJ2-5	once	TRBD2	TRBV5-1
TGTGCCAGCAGTTTCAGGGTTAGCACAGATACGCAGTATTTT	CASSFRVSTDTQYF	TRBJ2-3	.	.	TRBV27
TGTGCCAGCAGCTCCGACAGTGATTATGGCTACACCTTC	CASSSDSDYGYTF	TRBJ1-2	.	.	TRBV7-9
TGCAGCGACCGGGACAGGGCTACTAACTATGGCTACACCTTC	CSDRDRATNYGYTF	TRBJ1-2	.	TRBD1	TRBV29-1
TGTGCCAGCAGCTCGGGACAGAGCTCTGGAAACACCATATATTTT	CASSSGQSSGNTIYF	TRBJ1-3	.	TRBD1	TRBV11-2
TGTGCCAGCAGCTTGGCGGGGGGAGAGGGCTACACCTTC	CASSLAGGEGYTF	TRBJ1-2	.	.	TRBV7-9
TGTGCCAGTAGTATTACAGGGGGATTCAATCAGCCCCAGCATTTT	CASSITGGFNQPQHF	TRBJ1-5	once	TRBD1	TRBV19
TGCGCCAGCAGTGCCGGACAGAACACTGAAGCTTTCTTT	CASSAGQNTEAFF	TRBJ1-1	.	.	TRBV10-2
TGTGCCAGCAGTCAAACAGGGGCCCTTGGTTCACCCCTCCACTTT	CASSQTGALGSPLHF	TRBJ1-6	few	TRBD1	TRBV6-5
TGTGCCAGCAGCCCGACCGCGGGCACGGATACGCAGTATTTT	CASSPTAGTDTQYF	TRBJ2-3	.	.	TRBV7-9
TGTGCCAGTAGTACACTACAGGGGGCCACTGAAGCTTTCTTT	CASSTLQGATEAFF	TRBJ1-1	.	TRBD1	TRBV19
TGTGCCAGCAGGGACAAGAATAATTCACCCCTCCACTTT	CASRDKNNSPLHF	TRBJ1-6	.	.	TRBV25-1
TGCAGTGCCCGGGACAGTTACACCATATATTTT	CSARDSYTIYF	TRBJ1-3	once	TRBD1	TRBV20-1
TGTGCCAGCTCACCAATGGACAGTTCGAACACTGAAGCTTTCTTT	CASSPMDSSNTEAFF	TRBJ1-1	once	.	TRBV18
TGTGCCAGCAGTTACAAACAGCGGGAGTCGGGTCATGAGCAGTTCTTC	CASSYKQRESGHEQFF	TRBJ2-1	.	TRBD2	TRBV27
TGTGCCAGCAGCCAAGTGGGGGCAGGGGGCGCCTGGGGCTACACCTTC	CASSQVGAGGAWGYTF	TRBJ1-2	.	TRBD1	TRBV3-1/TRBV3-2
TGCGCCAGCAGAGACCTTGACAGGGGGCGCGTGGGCAATCAGCCCCAGCATTTT	CASRDLDRGRVGNQPQHF	TRBJ1-5	.	TRBD1	TRBV10-1
TGTGCCAGTAGCAAAGGACTAGCGGCCTCCTACGAGCAGTACTTC	CASSKGLAASYEQYF	TRBJ2-7	.	TRBD2	TRBV19
TGTGCCAGTAGTATGGGGCAGGGGAACACTGAAGCTTTCTTT	CASSMGQGNTEAFF	TRBJ1-1	.	.	TRBV19
TGTGCCAGCAGCCCCAGTCACTCAAGCGCTGAAGCTTTCTTT	CASSPSHSSAEAFF	TRBJ1-1	.	.	TRBV7-2
TGTGCCAGCAGCTTAGGGGACAGGACTTATAATTCACCCCTCCACTTT	CASSLGDRTYNSPLHF	TRBJ1-6	.	TRBD1	TRBV7-2
TGCGCCAGCAGCCAAGTAGGACAGGGAGACCTTCAAGAGACCCAGTACTTC	CASSQVGQGDLQETQYF	TRBJ2-5	.	TRBD1	TRBV4-1
TGTGCCAGCAGCCACGCCGGGACAGGGGGCCGAGAGACCCAGTACTTC	CASSHAGTGGRETQYF	TRBJ2-5	.	TRBD1	TRBV7-2
TGTGCCAGTACCCCCTCCCCCAGGACAAGAGGAAACACCATATATTTT	CASTPSPRTRGNTIYF	TRBJ1-3	.	.	TRBV19